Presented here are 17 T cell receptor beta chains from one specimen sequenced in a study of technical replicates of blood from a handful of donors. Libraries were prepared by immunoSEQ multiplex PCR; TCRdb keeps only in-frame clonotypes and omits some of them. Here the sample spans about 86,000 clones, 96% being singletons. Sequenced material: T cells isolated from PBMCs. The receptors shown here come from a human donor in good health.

The CDR3 protein is CASSVAMLAGITDTQYF. The CDR3 bases are TGTGCCAGCAGCGTAGCGATGTTAGCGGGAATCACAGATACGCAGTATTTT. The gene calls are TRBV9 and TRBJ2-3, with 8 bases identical to TRBD2. The ends lost 0 bases at V and 2 bases at J; junction bases unmatched: 8. This CDR3 comprises 17 residues. CDR1 SGDLS and CDR2 YYNGEE come from the germline V gene. Full variable domain (rest looked up from reference TRBV9 and TRBJ2-3): DSGVTQTPKHLITATGQRVTLRCSPRSGDLSVYWYQQSLDQGLQFLIQYYNGEERAKGNILERFSAQQFPDLHSELNLSSLELGDSALYFCASSVAMLAGITDTQYFGPGTRLTVL.

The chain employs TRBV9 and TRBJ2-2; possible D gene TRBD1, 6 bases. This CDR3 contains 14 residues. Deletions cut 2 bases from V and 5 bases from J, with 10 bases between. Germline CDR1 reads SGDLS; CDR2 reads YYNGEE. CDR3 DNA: TGTGCCAGCAGCGTGCAGGGGATTACCGGGGAGCTGTTTTTT. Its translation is CASSVQGITGELFF.

DNA of the CDR3: TGTGCCAGCAGCTTAAGGGTGGCGGGCACCGGGGAGCTGTTTTTT. Encoded protein: CASSLRVAGTGELFF. This sequence joins TRBV7-6 and TRBJ2-2, with D perhaps matching TRBD2 (5 bases). In germline, CDR1 is SGHVS, CDR2 FNYEAQ. The CDR3 consists of 15 residues. The germline V and J ends were trimmed by 2 bases and 4 bases, with 11 bases remaining between them.

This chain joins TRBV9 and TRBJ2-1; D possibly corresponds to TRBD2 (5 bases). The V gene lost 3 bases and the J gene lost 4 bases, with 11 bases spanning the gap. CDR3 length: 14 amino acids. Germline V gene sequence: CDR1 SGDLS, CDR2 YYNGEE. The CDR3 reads CASSAAGRYNEQFF. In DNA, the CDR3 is TGTGCCAGCAGCGCCGCGGGCCGATACAATGAGCAGTTCTTC.

CDR3: CASSHLASYEQYF. The CDR3 nucleotides are TGCGCCAGCAGCCATCTAGCTTCCTACGAGCAGTACTTC. The rearrangement joins TRBV4-1 to TRBJ2-5, with D tentatively TRBD2 (5 bases). The end of the DNA fits TRBJ2-7 better, so the J call may be wrong. Per germline, CDR1 MGHRA and CDR2 YSYEKL. There are 13 residues in the CDR3.

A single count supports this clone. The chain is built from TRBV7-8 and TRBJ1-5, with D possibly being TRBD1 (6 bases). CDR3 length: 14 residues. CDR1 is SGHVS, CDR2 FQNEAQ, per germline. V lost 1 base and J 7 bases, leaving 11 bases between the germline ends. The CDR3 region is CASSLVQGGQPQHF. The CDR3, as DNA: TGTGCCAGCAGCTTAGTACAGGGAGGGCAGCCCCAGCATTTT. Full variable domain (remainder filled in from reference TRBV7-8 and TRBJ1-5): GAGVSQSPRYKVAKRGQDVALRCDPISGHVSLFWYQQALGQGPEFLTYFQNEAQLDKSGLPSDRFFAERPEGSVSTLKIQRTQQEDSAVYLCASSLVQGGQPQHFGDGTRLSIL.

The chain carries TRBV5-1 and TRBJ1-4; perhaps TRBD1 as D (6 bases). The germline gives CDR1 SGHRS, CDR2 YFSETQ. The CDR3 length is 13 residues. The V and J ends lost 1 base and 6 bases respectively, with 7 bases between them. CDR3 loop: CASSLSGDEKLFF. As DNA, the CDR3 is TGCGCCAGCAGCTTGTCAGGGGATGAAAAACTGTTTTTT.

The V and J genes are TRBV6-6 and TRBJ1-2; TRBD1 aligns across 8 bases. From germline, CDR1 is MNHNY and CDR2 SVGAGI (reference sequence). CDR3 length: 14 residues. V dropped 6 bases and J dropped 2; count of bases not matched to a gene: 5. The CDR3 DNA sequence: TGTGCCAGCAGCCAAAGGACAGGGAACTATGGCTACACCTTC. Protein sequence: CASSQRTGNYGYTF.

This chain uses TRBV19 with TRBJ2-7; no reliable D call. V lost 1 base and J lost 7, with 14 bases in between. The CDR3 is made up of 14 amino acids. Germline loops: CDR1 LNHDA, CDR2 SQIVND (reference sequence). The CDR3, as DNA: TGTGCCAGTAGTATAGTTTACAGTTCCGAAGAGCAGTACTTC. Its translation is CASSIVYSSEEQYF.

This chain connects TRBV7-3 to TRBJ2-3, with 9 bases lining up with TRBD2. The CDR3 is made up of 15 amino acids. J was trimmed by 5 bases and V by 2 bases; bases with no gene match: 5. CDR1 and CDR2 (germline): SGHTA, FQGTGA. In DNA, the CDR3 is TGTGCCAGCAGCTTATCGCGGGAGGGTAAAGATACGCAGTATTTT. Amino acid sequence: CASSLSREGKDTQYF.

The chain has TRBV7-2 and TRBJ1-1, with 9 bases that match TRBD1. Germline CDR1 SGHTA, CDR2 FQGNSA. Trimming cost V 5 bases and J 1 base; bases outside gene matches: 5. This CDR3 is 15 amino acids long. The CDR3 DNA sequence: TGTGCCAGCAGCGCCTACAGGGGGCGGAACACTGAAGCTTTCTTT. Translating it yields CASSAYRGRNTEAFF.

In DNA form, the CDR3 reads TGTGCCAGCCCAGGGACCGGGGGTGATGCCGGGGAGCTGTTTTTT. Translated, it gives CASPGTGGDAGELFF. The rearrangement links TRBV2 to TRBJ2-2, with D tentatively TRBD2 (6 bases). There are 15 residues in the CDR3. Germline V gene sequence: CDR1 SNHLY, CDR2 FYNNEI. The ends were cut back, 8 bases at V and 6 bases at J, with 19 bases in the middle.

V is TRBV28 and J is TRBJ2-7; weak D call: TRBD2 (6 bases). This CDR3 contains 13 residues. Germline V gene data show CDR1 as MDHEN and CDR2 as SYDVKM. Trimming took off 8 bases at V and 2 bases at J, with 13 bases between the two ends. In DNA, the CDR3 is TGTGCCAGCTGGGACTTACAAGCCTACGAGCAGTACTTC. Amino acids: CASWDLQAYEQYF.

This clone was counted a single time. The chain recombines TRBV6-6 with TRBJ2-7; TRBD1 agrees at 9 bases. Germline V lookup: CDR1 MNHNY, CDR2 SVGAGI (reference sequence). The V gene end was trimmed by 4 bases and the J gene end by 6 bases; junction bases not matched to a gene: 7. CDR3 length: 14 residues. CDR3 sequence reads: CASSSGTGRGEQYF. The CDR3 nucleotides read TGTGCCAGCAGTTCTGGGACAGGGCGAGGCGAGCAGTACTTC.

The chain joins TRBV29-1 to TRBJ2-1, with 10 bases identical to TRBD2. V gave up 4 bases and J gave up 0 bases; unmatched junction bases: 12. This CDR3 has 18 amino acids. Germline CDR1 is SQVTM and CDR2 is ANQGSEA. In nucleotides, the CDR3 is TGCAGCGTTGCCGGGCTAGCGGGAGACCGAAGCTCCTACAATGAGCAGTTCTTC. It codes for CSVAGLAGDRSSYNEQFF.

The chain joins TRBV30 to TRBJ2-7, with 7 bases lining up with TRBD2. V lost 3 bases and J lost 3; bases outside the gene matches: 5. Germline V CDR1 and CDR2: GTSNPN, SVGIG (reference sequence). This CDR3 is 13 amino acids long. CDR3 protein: CAWRGRELYEQYF. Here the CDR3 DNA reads TGTGCCTGGAGGGGGCGGGAGCTCTACGAGCAGTACTTC.

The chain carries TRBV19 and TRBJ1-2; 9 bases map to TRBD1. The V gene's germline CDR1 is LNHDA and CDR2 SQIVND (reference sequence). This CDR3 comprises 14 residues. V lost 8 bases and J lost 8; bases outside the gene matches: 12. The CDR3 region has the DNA TGTGCCAGTCACGGACAGGGGCCGATGAGAGGCTACACCTTC. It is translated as CASHGQGPMRGYTF. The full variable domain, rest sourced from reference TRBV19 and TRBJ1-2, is DGGITQSPKYLFRKEGQNVTLSCEQNLNHDAMYWYRQDPGQGLRLIYYSQIVNDFQKGDIAEGYSVSREKKESFPLTVTSAQKNPTAFYLCASHGQGPMRGYTFGSGTRLTVV.